The 9 T cell receptor beta chains below were found in one sample sequenced in a study of graft-versus-host responses after intestinal transplantation. Profiling relied on immunoSEQ multiplex PCR, and the TCRdb table lists in-frame clones only, not all of them. The sample contains approximately 90,000 clones, 90% to 95% of which appear only once. No antigen is known for these receptors. The sample consisted of unstimulated CD8+ T cells sorted from spleen or lymph node cells, taken before intestinal transplant. Receptors were obtained from a human donor who received an intestinal transplant.

This clone is a singleton in its sample. The chain is built from TRBV7-3 and TRBJ1-2; D is perhaps TRBD1 (6 bases). The germline CDR1 and CDR2 sequences are SGHTA and FQGTGA. The CDR3 length is 12 residues. V lost 4 bases and J lost 6, with 9 bases in between. CDR3 sequence (DNA): TGTGCCAGCAGCTCGACAGGCGATGGCTACACCTTC. This gives the protein CASSSTGDGYTF.

V usage is TRBV5-4 and J usage is TRBJ2-3; the match to TRBD2 covers 10 bases. Germline CDR1 is SGHNT and CDR2 is YYREEE (reference sequence). This CDR3 is built from 15 residues. V shed 5 bases and J 6 bases; nucleotides not matched to a gene: 9. CDR3 loop: CASREQREGRDTQYF. The CDR3 DNA sequence: TGTGCCAGCAGGGAACAGCGGGAGGGCCGCGATACGCAGTATTTT. The full variable domain, with the rest looked up from reference TRBV5-4 and TRBJ2-3, is ETGVTQSPTHLIKTRGQQVTLRCSSQSGHNTVSWYQQALGQGPQFIFQYYREEENGRGNFPPRFSGLQFPNYSSELNVNALELDDSALYLCASREQREGRDTQYFGPGTRLTVL.

The count of this clone is one. The V and J genes are TRBV5-1 and TRBJ1-4; the D is unclear. Trimming removed 4 bases from V and 7 bases from J, with 17 bases in between. The CDR3 has 15 residues. CDR1 SGHRS and CDR2 YFSETQ come from the germline V gene. CDR3 amino acids: CASSPLQLRGEKLFF. The DNA of the CDR3 is TGCGCCAGCAGCCCACTACAGCTACGGGGTGAAAAACTGTTTTTT.

The chain uses TRBV7-6 and TRBJ2-2; 7 bases are a match to TRBD2. The V and J ends lost 1 base and 0 bases, in that order; junction bases with no gene match: 8. The germline V gene encodes CDR1 SGHVS and CDR2 FNYEAQ. This CDR3 is built from 18 residues. CDR3 loop: CASSLGWDYPTNTGELFF. Written as DNA, the CDR3 is TGTGCCAGCAGCTTAGGGTGGGACTATCCAACGAACACCGGGGAGCTGTTTTTT.

The chain has TRBV27 and TRBJ1-5, with D perhaps matching TRBD1 (5 bases). In germline, CDR1 is MNHEY, CDR2 SMNVEV (reference sequence). CDR3 length: 14 residues. V was shortened by 3 bases and J by 7 bases, with 13 bases between the two germline ends. CDR3: CASSFRGGEQPQHF. DNA of the CDR3: TGTGCCAGCAGTTTCCGGGGAGGGGAACAGCCCCAGCATTTT.

The chain joins TRBV10-2 to TRBJ2-1; no clear D. The germline V and J ends were trimmed by 3 bases and 8 bases, with 5 bases remaining between them. Germline V gene data show CDR1 as WSHSY and CDR2 as SAAADI. This CDR3 is 11 amino acids long. CDR3 sequence (DNA): TGCGCCAGCAGTGACGGCGATGAGCAGTTCTTC. Its protein product is CASSDGDEQFF.

The chain recombines TRBV13 with TRBJ2-7, with D possibly being TRBD2 (7 bases). The V end lost 0 bases, the J end lost 0 bases, and 15 bases lay between the germline ends. Germline CDR1 PRHDT, CDR2 FYEKMQ (reference sequence). The CDR3 totals 17 residues. The CDR3 DNA reads as TGTGCCAGCAGCTTAGGTCAGACGGGGGGACACTCCTACGAGCAGTACTTC. Protein sequence: CASSLGQTGGHSYEQYF. The full variable domain, completed using reference TRBV13 and TRBJ2-7, is AAGVIQSPRHLIKEKRETATLKCYPIPRHDTVYWYQQGPGQDPQFLISFYEKMQSDKGSIPDRFSAQQFSDYHSELNMSSLELGDSALYFCASSLGQTGGHSYEQYFGPGTRLTVT.

The V call is TRBV27, the J call TRBJ2-3; 9 bases line up with TRBD1. Germline values: CDR1 MNHEY, CDR2 SMNVEV (reference sequence). The CDR3 is 15 amino acids. J gave up 6 bases and V 5 bases, and 9 bases lay outside the gene matches. As DNA, the CDR3 is TGTGCCAGCAGTGACCCGGGACAGGGATATGATACGCAGTATTTT. This translates into CASSDPGQGYDTQYF.

CDR3: CASSPGLHMNTEAFF. For the CDR3, the DNA is TGCGCCAGCAGCCCGGGACTGCACATGAACACTGAAGCTTTCTTT. The V and J genes are TRBV4-1 and TRBJ1-1; D may be TRBD1 (5 bases). Germline CDR1 is MGHRA and CDR2 is YSYEKL. This CDR3 has 15 amino acids. V lost 4 bases and J lost 0, with 12 bases in between.